Sequencing of this T cell receptor (beta chain) was carried out in a study of cytomegalovirus exposure and HLA in healthy donors. Background on the study: Around 180 million T cells yielded around 120 million unique TCR beta sequences in earlier analysis.

Overall study results and limits: There were about 160 TCR beta chains listed as cytomegalovirus-associated. The dataset shows that most TCR sequences were rare, while some public TCRs occurred in many donors. A later analysis appeared to link common viral pathogens to several of the most significant clusters.

Researchers ran the PCR with 60 Vbeta and 13 Jbeta primers. Libraries were prepared by immunoSEQ multiplex PCR; TCRdb keeps only in-frame clonotypes and omits some of them. The sample yields over 85,000 clones, roughly four fifths seen once. The CDR3 has 15 amino acids. J lost 2 bases, V lost 5 bases, and 6 bases had no gene match. Germline V CDR1 and CDR2: MDHEN, SYDVKM. Note on this clone: Its specificity is unknown.

The sequencing sample was made of PBMCs. This chain joins TRBV28 and TRBJ1-5, with 7 bases matching TRBD1. This TCR came from a man in his thirties or forties in good health and CMV-seronegative. This chain's CDR3 is CASSAGGQGNQPQHF. The CDR3 coding sequence is TGTGCCAGCAGTGCCGGCGGACAGGGCAATCAGCCCCAGCATTTT.